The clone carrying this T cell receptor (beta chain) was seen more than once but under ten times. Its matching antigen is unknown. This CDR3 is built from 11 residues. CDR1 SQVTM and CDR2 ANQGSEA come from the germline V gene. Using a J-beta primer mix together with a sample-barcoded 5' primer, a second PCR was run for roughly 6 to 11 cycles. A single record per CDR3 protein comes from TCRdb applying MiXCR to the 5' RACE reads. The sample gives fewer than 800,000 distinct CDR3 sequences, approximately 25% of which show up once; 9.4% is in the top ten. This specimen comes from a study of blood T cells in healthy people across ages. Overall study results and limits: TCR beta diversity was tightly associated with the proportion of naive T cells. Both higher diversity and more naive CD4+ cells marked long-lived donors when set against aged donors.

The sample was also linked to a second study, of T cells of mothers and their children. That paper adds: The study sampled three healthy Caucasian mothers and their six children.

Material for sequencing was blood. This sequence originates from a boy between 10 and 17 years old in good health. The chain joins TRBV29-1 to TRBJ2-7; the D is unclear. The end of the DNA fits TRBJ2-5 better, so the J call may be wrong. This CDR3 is CSVPHFETQYF. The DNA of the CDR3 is TGCAGCGTCCCTCACTTCGAGACCCAGTACTTC.